A single sample gave rise to the 24 T cell receptor beta chains below, sequenced in a study of blood T cell repertoires in COVID-19. TCRdb's table, derived via immunoSEQ multiplex PCR, lists solely in-frame clones and lacks some. The sample shows 250,000 to 350,000 clones, 86% of them seen only once. The sample comprised peripheral blood. Receptor source: a woman in her seventies with COVID-19, enrolled during active disease.

Here the CDR3 reads CSIRGNGGTEAFF. CDR3 in DNA: TGCAGCATAAGGGGCAATGGGGGGACTGAAGCTTTCTTT. This rearrangement joins TRBV29-1 to TRBJ1-1, with a tentative D call TRBD1 (5 bases). The CDR3 contains 13 residues. Trimming removed 8 bases at V and 5 bases at J, with 18 bases between. Germline CDR1 and CDR2: SQVTM and ANQGSEA.

This clone was counted once. CDR3 coding DNA: TGTGCCAGCAGTCTACTTCCAGGGGTCTACGAGCAGTACTTC. Translating gives CASSLLPGVYEQYF. V is TRBV28 and J is TRBJ2-7, with D perhaps TRBD1 (6 bases). V lost 5 bases to trimming and J lost 3 bases, with 14 bases between them. Germline CDR1 MDHEN, CDR2 SYDVKM. This CDR3 contains 14 residues.

The chain has TRBV9 and TRBJ2-1; D unresolved. CDR1 and CDR2 from the germline V gene are SGDLS and YYNGEE. Trimming took 4 bases from V and 4 from J, leaving 12 bases between them. The CDR3 extends over 14 amino acids. In DNA form, the CDR3 reads TGTGCCAGCAGCTTAGCAACGGGTTACAATGAGCAGTTCTTC. Translated, it gives CASSLATGYNEQFF.

The V and J genes are TRBV7-7 and TRBJ2-5; D ambiguous. Per germline, CDR1 SSHAT and CDR2 FNYEAQ (reference sequence). The CDR3 is 13 residues long. Trimming stripped 1 base from V and 5 bases from J, with 8 bases between. The CDR3 is CASSLGLGETQYF. The CDR3 DNA reads TGTGCCAGCAGCTTAGGACTCGGCGAGACCCAGTACTTC.

A note on this clone: This sample also contains other DNA sequences that code for the same CDR3. This chain connects TRBV5-1 to TRBJ2-2; perhaps TRBD2 as D (6 bases). This CDR3 is 16 amino acids long. Looked up from germline, CDR1 is SGHRS and CDR2 is YFSETQ. V gave up 0 bases and J gave up 0 bases, with 9 bases separating them. The CDR3, as DNA: TGCGCCAGCAGCTTGGTCGGCGGGGCGAACACCGGGGAGCTGTTTTTT. Residues: CASSLVGGANTGELFF.

V and J are TRBV6-4 and TRBJ1-1, with TRBD1 matching 7 bases. Germline lookup yields CDR1 MRHNA and CDR2 SNTAGT. There are 13 residues in the CDR3. Trimming removed 2 bases from V and 7 bases from J; junction bases left unmatched: 4. The CDR3 region has the DNA TGTGCCAGCAGTGACACAGGGGCTGGTGAAGCTTTCTTT. It encodes CASSDTGAGEAFF.

This chain links TRBV4-2 with TRBJ2-7; D is unresolved. Per the germline V gene, CDR1 is LGHNA and CDR2 is YNFKEQ. The V end lost 5 bases, the J end lost 3 bases, and 5 bases lay between the germline ends. The CDR3 consists of 11 residues. The CDR3 region has the DNA TGTGCCAGCAGCTCCGTCTACGAGCAGTACTTC. Its protein is CASSSVYEQYF.

The V call is TRBV6-1, the J call TRBJ2-7; TRBD1 matches at 8 bases. The germline V gene encodes CDR1 MNHNS and CDR2 SASEGT. J was trimmed by 3 bases and V by 1 base; bases with no gene match: 5. The CDR3 is 15 residues long. The CDR3, as DNA: TGTGCCAGCAGTGAAGGTACAGGGGGTATCTACGAGCAGTACTTC. The encoded protein is CASSEGTGGIYEQYF.

The V and J genes are TRBV6-6 and TRBJ1-1; D gene unclear. V lost 4 bases to trimming and J lost 1 base, with 7 bases between them. The CDR3 sequence is 13 residues long. Germline loops: CDR1 MNHNY, CDR2 SVGAGI (reference sequence). The CDR3 loop reads CASSSGENTEAFF. DNA for the CDR3: TGTGCCAGCAGTTCCGGGGAGAACACTGAAGCTTTCTTT.

Regarding this clone: One end of the junction varies from germline; a read error may be responsible. This chain uses TRBV3-1 (or the pseudogene TRBV3-2) with TRBJ1-2; tentative D call: TRBD1 (5 bases). CDR1 and CDR2 (germline): LGHDT, YNNKEL (reference sequence). The CDR3 runs 12 residues. Here the CDR3 DNA reads TGTGCCAGCAGCCAAGAAGGAGGGACCGGAGTCTTC. Encoded protein: CASSQEGGTGVF.

This chain connects TRBV5-1 to TRBJ2-7; D possibly corresponds to TRBD1 (5 bases). Per the germline V gene, CDR1 is SGHRS and CDR2 is YFSETQ. V was cut by 5 bases and J by 3 bases, with 12 bases left in between. The CDR3 consists of 13 residues. The CDR3 sequence: CASSFGAGYEQYF. CDR3 nucleotide sequence: TGCGCCAGCAGTTTTGGGGCAGGCTACGAGCAGTACTTC.

This chain links TRBV4-1 with TRBJ2-3, with D uncertain. Germline CDR1 reads MGHRA; CDR2 reads YSYEKL. The V gene lost 3 bases and the J gene lost 5 bases, with 12 bases spanning the gap. This CDR3 is built from 14 residues. This chain's CDR3 is CASSQGTTKDTQYF. In DNA form, the CDR3 reads TGCGCCAGCAGCCAGGGCACCACAAAAGATACGCAGTATTTT.

The sample holds one count of this clone. This chain connects TRBV21-1 to TRBJ1-5; TRBD1 reflects the table's D call only, with no check against the DNA. TRBV21-1 constitutes a pseudogene. The CDR3 sequence is 17 residues long. CDR3 coding DNA: TGTGCCAGCAGCAAAGCGCGGTACAGGGTTATCAATCAGCCCCAGCATTTT. Translating it yields CASSKARYRVINQPQHF.

This chain joins TRBV6-5 and TRBJ1-2; no clear D gene. Deletions cut 8 bases from V and 0 bases from J, with 10 bases between. Germline CDR1 is MNHEY and CDR2 is SVGAGI. The CDR3 has 13 amino acids. CDR3 region: CASRRSANYGYTF. The CDR3, as DNA: TGTGCCAGCCGCAGGTCGGCTAACTATGGCTACACCTTC.

This clone was detected only once. The chain joins TRBV13 to TRBJ1-4; 7 positions agree with TRBD1. The V gene end was trimmed by 0 bases and the J gene end by 6 bases; junction bases not matched to a gene: 7. The CDR3 covers 16 residues. CDR1 PRHDT and CDR2 FYEKMQ come from the germline V gene (reference sequence). The chain's CDR3 is CASSLGQGRGDEKLFF. DNA of the CDR3: TGTGCCAGCAGCTTAGGACAGGGGCGGGGGGATGAAAAACTGTTTTTT.

The J gene is TRBJ2-5, the V gene TRBV28, with 7 bases fitting TRBD1. Germline assignment: CDR1 MDHEN and CDR2 SYDVKM. V shed 6 bases, J shed 6 bases, and the junction held 7 bases outside the gene matches. The CDR3 is 13 amino acids. The CDR3 reads CASSNRGLQTQYF. The CDR3 bases are TGTGCCAGCAGCAACAGGGGTCTGCAGACCCAGTACTTC.

V usage is TRBV3-1 (or the pseudogene TRBV3-2) and J usage is TRBJ2-3; unclear D gene. Per germline, CDR1 LGHDT and CDR2 YNNKEL (reference sequence). This CDR3 is built from 14 residues. The V end was cut by 1 base, the J end by 4 bases, with 9 bases between. This CDR3 reads CASSQASRPDTQYF. CDR3 DNA sequence: TGTGCCAGCAGCCAAGCCTCTAGACCAGATACGCAGTATTTT.

On this clone itself: At one boundary the junction diverges from the germline segment, which might be a read error. V and J are TRBV7-8 and TRBJ1-1, with TRBD1 matching 11 bases. CDR1 SGHVS and CDR2 FQNEAQ come from the germline V gene. This CDR3 spans 14 amino acids. The chain's CDR3 is CASTLGFGTGGAFF. For the CDR3, the DNA is TGTGCCAGCACCTTAGGTTTTGGGACAGGGGGAGCTTTCTTT.

The chain recombines TRBV2 with TRBJ2-2, with 7 bases that match TRBD2. The germline V gene has CDR1 SNHLY and CDR2 FYNNEI. The CDR3 runs 16 residues. The V gene end was trimmed by 6 bases and the J gene end by 1 base; junction bases not matched to a gene: 8. CDR3 nucleotide sequence: TGTGCCAGCAGAAAAAGGCTAGCGGTGAACACCGGGGAGCTGTTTTTT. As protein: CASRKRLAVNTGELFF.

This chain links TRBV4-1 with TRBJ2-1; D may be TRBD1 (5 bases). The CDR3 has 16 amino acids. The V gene's germline CDR1 is MGHRA and CDR2 YSYEKL. Trimming took 1 base from V and 8 from J, leaving 18 bases between them. CDR3 sequence (DNA): TGCGCCAGCAGCCAAGTTAGGCTTATGATAGGGGATGAGCAGTTCTTC. Its translation: CASSQVRLMIGDEQFF.

The chain joins TRBV4-2 to TRBJ1-5; TRBD1 aligns across 9 bases. Germline V gene sequence: CDR1 LGHNA, CDR2 YNFKEQ. CDR3 length: 16 residues. V shed 0 bases and J 6 bases; nucleotides not matched to a gene: 6. The CDR3 nucleotides read TGTGCCAGCAGCCAAGATTTGGGACAGGGAGTTCAGCCCCAGCATTTT. Its translation is CASSQDLGQGVQPQHF.

This chain uses TRBV30 with TRBJ1-6; D gene ambiguous. The CDR3 totals 13 residues. Trimming shortened V by 3 bases and J by 5 bases, and 8 bases separated the two germline ends. Germline lookup yields CDR1 GTSNPN and CDR2 SVGIG (reference sequence). CDR3 DNA sequence: TGTGCCTGGAGCCGGCAGGATAATTCACCCCTCCACTTT. Its translation is CAWSRQDNSPLHF.

This sequence joins TRBV6-5 and TRBJ1-1; 7 bases map to TRBD1. V lost 2 bases to trimming and J lost 7 bases; unmatched junction nucleotides: 10. This CDR3 region has 15 residues. The germline V gene has CDR1 MNHEY and CDR2 SVGAGI. The CDR3 region is CASSYSAGGMVEAFF. The DNA for the CDR3 is TGTGCCAGCAGTTACAGCGCAGGGGGAATGGTTGAAGCTTTCTTT.

The V and J genes are TRBV10-2 and TRBJ2-1, with TRBD2 as a possible D gene (6 bases). The CDR3 is made up of 13 amino acids. The germline V and J ends were trimmed by 7 bases and 8 bases, with 15 bases remaining between them. Germline CDR1 is WSHSY and CDR2 is SAAADI. The CDR3 sequence: CASTLRLVYEQFF. The CDR3 bases are TGCGCCAGCACCTTGAGACTAGTTTATGAGCAGTTCTTC.